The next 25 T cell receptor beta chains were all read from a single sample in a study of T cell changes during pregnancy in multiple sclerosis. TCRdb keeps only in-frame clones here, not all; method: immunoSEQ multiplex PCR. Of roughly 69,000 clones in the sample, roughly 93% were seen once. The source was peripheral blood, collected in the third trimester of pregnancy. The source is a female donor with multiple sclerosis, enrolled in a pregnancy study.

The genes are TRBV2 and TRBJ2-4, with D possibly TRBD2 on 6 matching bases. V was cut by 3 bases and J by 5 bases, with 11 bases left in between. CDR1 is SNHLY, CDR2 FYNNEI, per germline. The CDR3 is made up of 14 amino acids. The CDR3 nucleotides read TGTGCCAGCAGTGACTGGGGGGAGCAAAACATTCAGTACTTC. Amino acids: CASSDWGEQNIQYF.

CDR3 DNA: TGTGCCAGCAGCCCTGACAGGGGGTCGTCAGGAGCTTTCTTT. It codes for CASSPDRGSSGAFF. The genes are TRBV2 and TRBJ1-1; 9 bases map to TRBD1. The CDR3 is 14 amino acids. V lost 6 bases and J lost 10; bases outside the gene matches: 12. Germline CDR1 SNHLY, CDR2 FYNNEI.

The CDR3 sequence is CATSRPGENGYTF. The CDR3 nucleotides are TGTGCCACCAGCAGACCGGGAGAGAATGGCTACACCTTC. The rearrangement uses TRBV15 and TRBJ1-2, with D hard to call. The germline CDR1 and CDR2 sequences are LNHNV and YYDKDF (reference sequence). V lost 2 bases and J 6 bases, leaving 10 bases between the germline ends. The CDR3 contains 13 residues. The entire variable domain, with the rest obtained from reference TRBV15 and TRBJ1-2, is as follows: DAMVIQNPRYQVTQFGKPVTLSCSQTLNHNVMYWYQQKSSQAPKLLFHYYDKDFNNEADTPDNFQSRRPNTSFCFLDIRSPGLGDTAMYLCATSRPGENGYTFGSGTRLTVV.

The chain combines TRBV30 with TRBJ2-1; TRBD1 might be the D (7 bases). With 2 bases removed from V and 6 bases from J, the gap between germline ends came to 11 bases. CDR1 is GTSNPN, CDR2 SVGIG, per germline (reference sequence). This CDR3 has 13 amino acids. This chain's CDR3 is CAWSLQGGNEQFF. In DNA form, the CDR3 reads TGTGCCTGGAGTTTGCAGGGGGGCAATGAGCAGTTCTTC.

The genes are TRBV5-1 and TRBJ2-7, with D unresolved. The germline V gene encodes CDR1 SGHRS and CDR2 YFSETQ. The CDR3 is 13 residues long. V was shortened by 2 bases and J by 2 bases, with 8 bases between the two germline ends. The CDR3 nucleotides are TGCGCCAGCAGCTTTGGGCAAACCTACGAGCAGTACTTC. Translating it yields CASSFGQTYEQYF.

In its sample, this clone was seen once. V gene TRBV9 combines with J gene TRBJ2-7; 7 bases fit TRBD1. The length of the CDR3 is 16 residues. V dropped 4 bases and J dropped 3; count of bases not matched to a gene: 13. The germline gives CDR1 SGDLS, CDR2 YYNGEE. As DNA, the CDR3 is TGTGCCAGCAGCCCCCAGGGACAGTCCGGCCTCTACGAGCAGTACTTC. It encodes CASSPQGQSGLYEQYF.

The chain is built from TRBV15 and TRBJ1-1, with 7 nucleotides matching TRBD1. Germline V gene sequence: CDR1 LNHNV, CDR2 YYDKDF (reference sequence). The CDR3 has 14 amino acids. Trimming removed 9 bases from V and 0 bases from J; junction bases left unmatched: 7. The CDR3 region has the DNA TGTGCCACGAGAGGGACAGCCATGAACACTGAAGCTTTCTTT. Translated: CATRGTAMNTEAFF.

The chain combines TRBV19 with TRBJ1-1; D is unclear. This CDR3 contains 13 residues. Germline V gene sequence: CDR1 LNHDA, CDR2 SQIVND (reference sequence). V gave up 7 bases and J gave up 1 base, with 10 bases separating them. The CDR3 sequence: CASIPRENTEAFF. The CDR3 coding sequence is TGTGCCAGTATCCCCCGAGAGAACACTGAAGCTTTCTTT.

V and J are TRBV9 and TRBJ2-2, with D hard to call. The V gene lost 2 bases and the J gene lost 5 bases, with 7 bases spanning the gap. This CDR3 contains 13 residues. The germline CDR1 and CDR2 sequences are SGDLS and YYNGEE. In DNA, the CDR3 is TGTGCCAGCAGCGTCGGTACGACCGGGGAGCTGTTTTTT. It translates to CASSVGTTGELFF.

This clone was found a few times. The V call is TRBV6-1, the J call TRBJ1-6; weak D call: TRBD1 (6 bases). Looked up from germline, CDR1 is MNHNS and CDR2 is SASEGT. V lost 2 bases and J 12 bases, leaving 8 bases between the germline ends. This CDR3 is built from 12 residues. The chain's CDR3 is CASSERGLPLHF. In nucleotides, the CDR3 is TGTGCCAGCAGTGAAAGGGGGTTACCCCTCCACTTT.

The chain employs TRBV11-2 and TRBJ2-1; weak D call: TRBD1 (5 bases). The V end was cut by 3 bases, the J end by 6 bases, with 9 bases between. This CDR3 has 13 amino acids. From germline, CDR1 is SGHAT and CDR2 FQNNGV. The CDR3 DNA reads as TGTGCCAGCAGCTTCGACAGACCCAATGAGCAGTTCTTC. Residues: CASSFDRPNEQFF.

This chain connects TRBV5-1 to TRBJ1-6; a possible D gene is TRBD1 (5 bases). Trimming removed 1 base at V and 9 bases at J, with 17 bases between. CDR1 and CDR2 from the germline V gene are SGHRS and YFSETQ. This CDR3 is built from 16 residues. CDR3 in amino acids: CASSLKSDSQGSPLHF. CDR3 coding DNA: TGCGCCAGCAGCTTGAAATCGGATTCCCAGGGTTCACCCCTCCACTTT.

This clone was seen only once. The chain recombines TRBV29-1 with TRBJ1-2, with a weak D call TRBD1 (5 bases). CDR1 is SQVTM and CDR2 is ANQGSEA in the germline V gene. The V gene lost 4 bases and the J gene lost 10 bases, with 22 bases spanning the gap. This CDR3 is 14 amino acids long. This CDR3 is CSVGVNLRGGDYTF. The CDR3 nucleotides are TGCAGCGTTGGGGTTAATTTGCGGGGGGGAGACTACACCTTC. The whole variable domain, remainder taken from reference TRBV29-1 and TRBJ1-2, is SAVISQKPSRDICQRGTSLTIQCQVDSQVTMMFWYRQQPGQSLTLIATANQGSEATYESGFVIDKFPISRPNLTFSTLTVSNMSPEDSSIYLCSVGVNLRGGDYTFGSGTRLTVV.

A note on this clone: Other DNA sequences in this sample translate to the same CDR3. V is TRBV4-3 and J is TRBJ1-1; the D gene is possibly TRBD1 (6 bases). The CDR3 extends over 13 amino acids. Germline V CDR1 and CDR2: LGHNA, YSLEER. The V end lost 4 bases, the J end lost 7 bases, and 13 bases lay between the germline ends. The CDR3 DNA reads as TGCGCCAGCAGCCTTGGACAGCAAGTTGAAGCTTTCTTT. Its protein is CASSLGQQVEAFF.

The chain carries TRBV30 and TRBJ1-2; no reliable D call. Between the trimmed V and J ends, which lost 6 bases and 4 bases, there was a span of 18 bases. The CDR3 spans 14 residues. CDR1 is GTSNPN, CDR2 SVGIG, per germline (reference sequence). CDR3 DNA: TGTGCCTGTACCCCAGACTCCGGGTCCTATGGCTACACCTTC. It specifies CACTPDSGSYGYTF.

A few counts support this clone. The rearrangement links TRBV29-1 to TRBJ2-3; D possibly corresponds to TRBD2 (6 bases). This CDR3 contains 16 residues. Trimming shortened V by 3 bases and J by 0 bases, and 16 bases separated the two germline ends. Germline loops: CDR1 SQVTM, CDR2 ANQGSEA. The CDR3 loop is CSVEGGRGLSTDTQYF. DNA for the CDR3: TGCAGCGTTGAGGGCGGGCGGGGCCTTAGCACAGATACGCAGTATTTT.

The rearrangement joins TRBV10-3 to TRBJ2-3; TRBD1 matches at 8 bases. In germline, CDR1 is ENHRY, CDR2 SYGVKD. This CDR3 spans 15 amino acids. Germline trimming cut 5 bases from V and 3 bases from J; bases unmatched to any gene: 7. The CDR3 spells CAISKGQGGTDTQYF. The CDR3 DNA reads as TGTGCCATCAGTAAAGGACAGGGTGGGACAGATACGCAGTATTTT.

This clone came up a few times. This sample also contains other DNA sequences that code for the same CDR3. CDR3 sequence: CASSLLGAGNTEAFF. CDR3 in DNA: TGTGCCAGCAGCTTATTGGGGGCGGGGAACACTGAAGCTTTCTTT. The gene calls are TRBV7-2 and TRBJ1-1; TRBD1 might be the D (6 bases). V gave up 2 bases and J gave up 1 base, with 11 bases separating them. The germline V gene has CDR1 SGHTA and CDR2 FQGNSA. This CDR3 has 15 residues.

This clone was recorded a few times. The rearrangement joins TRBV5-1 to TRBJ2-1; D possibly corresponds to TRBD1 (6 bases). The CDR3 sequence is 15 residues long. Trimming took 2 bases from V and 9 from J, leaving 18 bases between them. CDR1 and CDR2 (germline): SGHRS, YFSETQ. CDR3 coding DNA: TGCGCCAGCAGCTTTTCAACTTGGGGGCAAAGTGAGCAGTTCTTC. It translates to CASSFSTWGQSEQFF.

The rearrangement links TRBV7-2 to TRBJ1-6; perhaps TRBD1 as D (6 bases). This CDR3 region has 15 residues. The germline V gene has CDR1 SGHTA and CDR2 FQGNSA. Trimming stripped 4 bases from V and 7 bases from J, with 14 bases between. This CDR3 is CASSWTRGSNSPLHF. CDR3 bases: TGTGCCAGCAGCTGGACCAGGGGTTCCAATTCACCCCTCCACTTT.

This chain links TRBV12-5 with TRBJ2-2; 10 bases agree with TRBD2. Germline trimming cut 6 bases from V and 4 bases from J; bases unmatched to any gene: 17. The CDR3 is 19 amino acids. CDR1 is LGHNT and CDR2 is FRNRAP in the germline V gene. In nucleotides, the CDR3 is TGTGCTAGTGGCATAATACCCGACGGGCGGACTAGCGGCACCGGGGAGCTGTTTTTT. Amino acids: CASGIIPDGRTSGTGELFF.

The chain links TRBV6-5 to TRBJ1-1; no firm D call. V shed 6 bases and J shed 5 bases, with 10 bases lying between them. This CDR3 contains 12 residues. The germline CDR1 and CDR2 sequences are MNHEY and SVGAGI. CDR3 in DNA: TGTGCCAGCAGCCGACACTCGACTGAAGCTTTCTTT. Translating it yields CASSRHSTEAFF.

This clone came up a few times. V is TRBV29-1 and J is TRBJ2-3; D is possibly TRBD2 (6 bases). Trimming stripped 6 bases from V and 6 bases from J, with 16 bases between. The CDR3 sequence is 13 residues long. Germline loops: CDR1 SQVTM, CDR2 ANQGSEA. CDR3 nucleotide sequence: TGCAGCGTCCTCAGGAGGGCGATGGATACGCAGTATTTT. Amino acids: CSVLRRAMDTQYF.

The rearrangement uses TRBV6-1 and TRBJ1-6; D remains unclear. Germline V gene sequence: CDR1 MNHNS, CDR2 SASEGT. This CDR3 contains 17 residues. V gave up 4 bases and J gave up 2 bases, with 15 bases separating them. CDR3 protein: CASSAVVRAAYNSPLHF. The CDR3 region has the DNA TGTGCCAGCAGTGCGGTGGTGAGGGCCGCCTATAATTCACCCCTCCACTTT.

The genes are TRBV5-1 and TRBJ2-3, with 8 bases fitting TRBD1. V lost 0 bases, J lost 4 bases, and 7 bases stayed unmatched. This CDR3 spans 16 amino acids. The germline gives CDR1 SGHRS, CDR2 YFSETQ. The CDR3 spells CASSLGGQGASDTQYF. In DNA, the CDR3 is TGCGCCAGCAGCTTGGGGGGGCAGGGGGCCTCAGATACGCAGTATTTT.